What follows describes a single T cell receptor beta chain. Antigen specificity is unknown. Sorted CD4+ subsets: naive, central memory, regulatory, stem cell-like memory (CD45RO/CCR7/CD25/CD127/CD95/CD27 panel). CDR1 and CDR2 from the germline V gene are MNHEY and SMNVEV (reference sequence). The CDR3 spans 15 residues. Trimming pared 4 bases from V and 3 bases from J, leaving 16 bases between. cDNA synthesis used the whole RNA isolate, giving expressed TCRB sequences. The method was immunoSEQ multiplex PCR; TCRdb's version includes in-frame clones alone and lacks a portion of them. The sample records 900,000 or so clones, roughly a sixth being singletons. This sample was included in a study of beta chain features in type 1 diabetes. At the level of the study: Age, gender, cell numbers and subset yield matched between patients and controls.

General study findings and limits: The study left unresolved whether HLA type influences TCRB rearrangement. Within each of all four CD4+ subsets, Type 1 diabetes patients had TCRB CDR3s that were moderately but significantly shorter.

The V gene is TRBV27, the J gene TRBJ2-7; D might be TRBD1 or TRBD2, each matching 5 bases. Sequencing used naive CD4+ T cells from blood. The sequence came from a woman aged 18-29 years in good health. CDR3 in amino acids: CASSSAGTANYEQYF. The CDR3 DNA sequence: TGTGCCAGCAGTTCCGCCGGGACCGCCAACTACGAGCAGTACTTC.